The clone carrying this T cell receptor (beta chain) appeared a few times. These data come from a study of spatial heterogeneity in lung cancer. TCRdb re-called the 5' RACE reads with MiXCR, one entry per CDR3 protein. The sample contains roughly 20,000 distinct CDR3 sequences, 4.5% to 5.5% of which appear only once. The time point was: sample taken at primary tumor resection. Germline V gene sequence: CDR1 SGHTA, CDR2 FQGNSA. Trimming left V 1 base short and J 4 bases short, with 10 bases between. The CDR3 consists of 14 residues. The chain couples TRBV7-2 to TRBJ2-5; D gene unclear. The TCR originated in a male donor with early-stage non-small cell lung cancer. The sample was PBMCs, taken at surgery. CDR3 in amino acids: CASSLDPVSETQYF. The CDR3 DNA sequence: TGTGCCAGCAGCTTAGATCCGGTATCAGAGACCCAGTACTTC.